These 9 T cell receptor beta chains were sequenced from one sample in a study of blood T cell repertoires in COVID-19. Measured with immunoSEQ multiplex PCR; TCRdb has only the in-frame clones, and not every one. The profile shows hundreds of thousands of clones, 70% to 90% of them singletons. The sequenced sample was PBMCs or T cells enriched from blood (not recorded which). Source of these receptors: a man aged 25 to 40 who had recovered from COVID-19.

Turning to this clone: One end of the junction does not line up with germline, which may come from a read error. The chain employs TRBV4-2 and TRBJ2-5; D is perhaps TRBD2 (5 bases). The CDR3 runs 13 residues. CDR1 LGHNA and CDR2 YNFKEQ come from the germline V gene. CDR3 nucleotide sequence: TGTGCCAGCAGCCAAGAACTTTCGACGGCCGGGGACTTC. This encodes CASSQELSTAGDF.

The chain recombines TRBV2 with TRBJ1-1; D may be TRBD1 (6 bases). Germline CDR1 reads SNHLY; CDR2 reads FYNNEI. The CDR3 spans 15 residues. Trimming pared 6 bases from V and 3 bases from J, leaving 17 bases between. The CDR3 nucleotides are TGTGCCAGCAGCCGGCGTTATTCAGGGGACACTGAAGCTTTCTTT. Translating gives CASSRRYSGDTEAFF.

The V gene is TRBV7-2, the J gene TRBJ1-6; D gene uncertain. Germline CDR1 SGHTA, CDR2 FQGNSA. The CDR3 is 14 residues long. Trimming pared 1 base from V and 6 bases from J, leaving 7 bases between. The CDR3 region has the DNA TGTGCCAGCAGCTTAGTGCCAGTTAATTCACCCCTCCACTTT. Translating it yields CASSLVPVNSPLHF.

Here the CDR3 DNA reads TGTGCCATCAGTGAGTCTGCAGGGAACACCGGGGAGCTGTTTTTT. It encodes CAISESAGNTGELFF. This chain uses TRBV10-3 with TRBJ2-2; D call uncertain. This CDR3 is 15 amino acids long. Trimming removed 0 bases from V and 1 base from J, with 6 bases in between. The germline V gene has CDR1 ENHRY and CDR2 SYGVKD.

On this clone: The same CDR3 arises from other DNA sequences in this sample as well. The chain recombines TRBV14 with TRBJ1-2, with D possibly TRBD1 on 5 matching bases. V lost 1 base and J lost 8, with 11 bases in between. Per the germline V gene, CDR1 is SGHDN and CDR2 is FVKESK. The CDR3 has 13 amino acids. The CDR3 DNA reads as TGTGCCAGCAGCCAAGGGCAGGGATACGGCTACACCTTC. Amino acid sequence: CASSQGQGYGYTF.

This clone has just one count. The chain joins TRBV9 to TRBJ2-3; 9 bases fit TRBD1. The germline CDR1 and CDR2 sequences are SGDLS and YYNGEE. CDR3 length equals 14 residues. V gave up 3 bases and J gave up 6 bases; unmatched junction bases: 5. DNA of the CDR3: TGTGCCAGCAGCGGAGGGACAGGGTCGGATACGCAGTATTTT. It specifies CASSGGTGSDTQYF.

This clone was counted once. This rearrangement joins TRBV2 to TRBJ1-1; no firm D call. Germline loops: CDR1 SNHLY, CDR2 FYNNEI. CDR3 length: 14 residues. The germline V and J ends were trimmed by 8 bases and 1 base, with 14 bases remaining between them. This chain's CDR3 is CASGRKTQNTEAFF. The CDR3 coding sequence is TGTGCCAGCGGGCGTAAAACACAGAACACTGAAGCTTTCTTT. The full variable domain, with the rest looked up from reference TRBV2 and TRBJ1-1, is EPEVTQTPSHQVTQMGQEVILRCVPISNHLYFYWYRQILGQKVEFLVSFYNNEISEKSEIFDDQFSVERPDGSNFTLKIRSTKLEDSAMYFCASGRKTQNTEAFFGQGTRLTVV.

The chain couples TRBV27 to TRBJ1-1, with D perhaps TRBD1 (6 bases). This CDR3 contains 15 residues. Germline V lookup: CDR1 MNHEY, CDR2 SMNVEV (reference sequence). V was trimmed by 1 base and J by 3 bases, leaving 12 bases between them. The CDR3: CASSLLRGADTEAFF. DNA for the CDR3: TGTGCCAGCAGTTTATTGCGGGGGGCTGACACTGAAGCTTTCTTT.

This clone was recorded only once. This chain connects TRBV27 to TRBJ1-1; D possibly corresponds to TRBD1 (5 bases). With 3 bases removed from V and 0 bases from J, the gap between germline ends came to 17 bases. Per germline, CDR1 MNHEY and CDR2 SMNVEV (reference sequence). This CDR3 is 17 amino acids long. In DNA, the CDR3 is TGTGCCAGCAGTTTGCAAACCCCACAGGTAATGAACACTGAAGCTTTCTTT. Its protein is CASSLQTPQVMNTEAFF.